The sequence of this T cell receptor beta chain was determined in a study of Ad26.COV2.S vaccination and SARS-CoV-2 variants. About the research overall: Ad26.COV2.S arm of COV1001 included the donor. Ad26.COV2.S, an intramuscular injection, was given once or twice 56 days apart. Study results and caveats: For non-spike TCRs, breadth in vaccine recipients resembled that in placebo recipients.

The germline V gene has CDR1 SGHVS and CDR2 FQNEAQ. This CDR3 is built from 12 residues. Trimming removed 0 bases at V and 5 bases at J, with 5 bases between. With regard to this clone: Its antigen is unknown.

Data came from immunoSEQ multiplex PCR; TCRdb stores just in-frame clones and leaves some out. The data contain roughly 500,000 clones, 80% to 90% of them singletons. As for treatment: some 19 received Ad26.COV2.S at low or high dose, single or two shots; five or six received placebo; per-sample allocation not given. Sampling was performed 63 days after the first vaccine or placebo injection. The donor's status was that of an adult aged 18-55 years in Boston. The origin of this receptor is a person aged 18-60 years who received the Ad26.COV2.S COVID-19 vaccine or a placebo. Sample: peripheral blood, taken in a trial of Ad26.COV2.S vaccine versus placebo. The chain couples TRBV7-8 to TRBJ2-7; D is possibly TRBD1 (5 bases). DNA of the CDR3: TGTGCCAGCAGCTTAGCAGGGGACGAGCAGTACTTC. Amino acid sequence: CASSLAGDEQYF.